This paragraph reports one T cell receptor beta chain. Purity above 95% was achieved in all sorted populations. The data are from a study of beta chain features in type 1 diabetes. Every bit of the isolated RNA underwent reverse transcription, so sequencing read expressed TCRB transcripts. Sequenced by immunoSEQ multiplex PCR; TCRdb stores in-frame clones only, minus some. The sample lists roughly 150,000 clones, approximately 8.4% occurring once. The receptor was derived from a woman aged 18-29 years in good health. Source material: central memory CD4+ T cells from blood.

The CDR3 is CAWSVGGNQPQHF. DNA of the CDR3: TGTGCCTGGAGTGTCGGGGGGAATCAGCCCCAGCATTTT. The V call is TRBV30, the J call TRBJ1-5; D is possibly TRBD1 (5 bases). This CDR3 spans 13 amino acids. Trimming took 0 bases from V and 4 from J, leaving 7 bases between them. CDR1 and CDR2 from the germline V gene are GTSNPN and SVGIG (reference sequence).